These 32 T cell receptor beta chains were sequenced from one sample in a study of cytomegalovirus exposure and HLA in healthy donors. The PCR had 60 Vbeta and 13 Jbeta primers. The repertoire was sequenced with immunoSEQ multiplex PCR; TCRdb's copy has only in-frame clones and lacks some. The sample holds over 100,000 clones, around 73% seen once. Sequenced: PBMCs. The receptors come from a man in his forties in good health and CMV-seronegative.

The chain uses TRBV7-9 and TRBJ2-5; maybe TRBD1 (5 bases). The CDR3 totals 15 residues. CDR1 and CDR2 (germline): SEHNR, FQNEAQ (reference sequence). V lost 1 base and J 2 bases, leaving 11 bases between the germline ends. CDR3 DNA: TGTGCCAGCAGCTTAGATGGCAGGACACAAGAGACCCAGTACTTC. Its protein is CASSLDGRTQETQYF.

The rearrangement uses TRBV9 and TRBJ2-3; 9 positions match TRBD1. Germline V gene data show CDR1 as SGDLS and CDR2 as YYNGEE. This CDR3 region has 15 residues. The V segment lost 7 bases and the J segment 1 base; nucleotides outside the gene matches: 7. CDR3 bases: TGTGCCAGCCGGACAGGGGAAGAGGGCACAGATACGCAGTATTTT. Translating gives CASRTGEEGTDTQYF.

Turning to this clone: Its ends do not fully match the called genes, so a read error is possible. This chain links TRBV19 with TRBJ2-3; weak D call: TRBD1 (6 bases). CDR1 is LNHDA and CDR2 is SQIVND in the germline V gene (reference sequence). This CDR3 comprises 14 residues. Here the CDR3 DNA reads TGTGCCAGTGGAACAGGGAAGGGCCCCCTCGGTTCGAGATTT. This sequence encodes CASGTGKGPLGSRF.

The gene calls are TRBV2 and TRBJ2-7; weak D call: TRBD1 (6 bases). This CDR3 contains 13 residues. Trimming took off 2 bases at V and 7 bases at J, with 12 bases between the two ends. CDR1 is SNHLY, CDR2 FYNNEI, per germline. CDR3 bases: TGTGCCAGCAGTGAAAAAGGGGGATGTGAGCAGTACTTC. Amino acids: CASSEKGGCEQYF.

This sequence joins TRBV5-6 and TRBJ2-7, with a possible D match to TRBD1 (5 bases). CDR3 length: 14 residues. CDR1 is SGHDT and CDR2 is YYEEEE in the germline V gene. Trimming took 4 bases from V and 1 from J, leaving 12 bases between them. This chain's CDR3 is CASSPGQGSYEQYF. CDR3 DNA: TGTGCCAGCAGCCCCGGTCAGGGATCCTACGAGCAGTACTTC.

The chain couples TRBV6-1 to TRBJ2-7; D not resolved. In germline, CDR1 is MNHNS, CDR2 SASEGT. Trimming stripped 2 bases from V and 3 bases from J, with 8 bases between. This CDR3 region has 13 residues. Written as DNA, the CDR3 is TGTGCCAGCAGTGAACTTGTTATCTACGAGCAGTACTTC. Amino acid sequence: CASSELVIYEQYF.

V and J are TRBV7-9 and TRBJ2-7; the D gene is possibly TRBD1 (6 bases). The V gene lost 4 bases and the J gene lost 6 bases, with 13 bases spanning the gap. The CDR3 totals 13 residues. Germline V gene lookup returns CDR1 SEHNR and CDR2 FQNEAQ (reference sequence). The CDR3 DNA reads TGTGCCAGCAGCTCAGGGGTTGTAGGCGAGCAGTACTTC. Its protein product is CASSSGVVGEQYF.

This sequence joins TRBV2 and TRBJ1-3; no reliable D call. The CDR3 totals 15 residues. V was trimmed by 6 bases and J by 4 bases, leaving 16 bases between them. Germline CDR1 and CDR2: SNHLY and FYNNEI. The CDR3 DNA reads as TGTGCCAGCAGCCCCGGACGGACTGGAGGAAACACCATATATTTT. Amino acids: CASSPGRTGGNTIYF.

CDR3 DNA sequence: TGTGCCAGCAGTCCCAGGAGGTCTAGCGCCACAGATACGCAGTATTTT. Its protein product is CASSPRRSSATDTQYF. This sequence joins TRBV5-4 and TRBJ2-3; D might be TRBD2 (6 bases). This CDR3 region has 16 residues. Trimming removed 5 bases at V and 2 bases at J, with 18 bases between. Germline V gene data show CDR1 as SGHNT and CDR2 as YYREEE (reference sequence).

This sequence joins TRBV5-6 and TRBJ2-5, with TRBD1 matching 9 bases. J lost 6 bases, V lost 4 bases, and 19 bases had no gene match. Germline V gene sequence: CDR1 SGHDT, CDR2 YYEEEE. CDR3 size: 18 residues. CDR3 loop: CASSDTGGQGWLGQTQYF. CDR3 in DNA: TGTGCCAGCAGCGATACCGGCGGACAGGGGTGGCTTGGGCAGACCCAGTACTTC.

The rearrangement uses TRBV5-6 and TRBJ2-7; TRBD1 is a possible D gene (5 bases). Trimming stripped 2 bases from V and 0 bases from J, with 9 bases between. The CDR3 totals 14 residues. The germline CDR1 and CDR2 sequences are SGHDT and YYEEEE. DNA for the CDR3: TGTGCCAGCAGCTTATTGGACAACTCCTACGAGCAGTACTTC. This encodes CASSLLDNSYEQYF.

This chain links TRBV5-3 with TRBJ1-5; 10 bases agree with TRBD1. TRBV5-3 is recorded as an ORF, its role being uncertain. The CDR3 runs to 15 residues. V was clipped by 4 bases and J by 7 bases; unmatched bases: 8. DNA of the CDR3: TGTGCCAGAAGCCTCGGGACAGGGGTTGGACAGCCCCAGCATTTT. Translation: CARSLGTGVGQPQHF.

CDR3 protein: CASSESRGGSNQPQHF. As DNA, the CDR3 is TGTGCCAGCAGTGAAAGCAGGGGCGGCAGCAATCAGCCCCAGCATTTT. This rearrangement joins TRBV2 to TRBJ1-5; tentatively, D is TRBD1 (6 bases). From germline, CDR1 is SNHLY and CDR2 FYNNEI. The CDR3 is 16 residues long. The V and J ends lost 2 bases and 1 base respectively, with 12 bases between them. Supplemented by reference TRBV2 and TRBJ1-5, the full variable domain reads EPEVTQTPSHQVTQMGQEVILRCVPISNHLYFYWYRQILGQKVEFLVSFYNNEISEKSEIFDDQFSVERPDGSNFTLKIRSTKLEDSAMYFCASSESRGGSNQPQHFGDGTRLSIL.

The chain has TRBV18 and TRBJ1-5; perhaps TRBD1 as D (5 bases). This CDR3 has 12 amino acids. Trimming removed 6 bases at V and 5 bases at J, with 8 bases between. CDR1 KGHSH and CDR2 LQKENI come from the germline V gene. The CDR3 DNA reads as TGTGCCAGCTCCCCGGGGGATCAGCCCCAGCATTTT. Residues: CASSPGDQPQHF.

The CDR3 reads CASSRGGSVSIYGYTF. CDR3 in DNA: TGTGCCAGCAGTAGGGGAGGATCCGTATCAATCTATGGCTACACCTTC. The chain is built from TRBV28 and TRBJ1-2; possible D gene TRBD1, 5 bases. There are 16 residues in the CDR3. CDR1 is MDHEN, CDR2 SYDVKM, per germline. The V end lost 5 bases, the J end lost 4 bases, and 20 bases lay between the germline ends.

The rearrangement links TRBV9 to TRBJ2-2; D possibly corresponds to TRBD1 (6 bases). The V gene lost 3 bases and the J gene lost 4 bases, with 13 bases spanning the gap. The CDR3 runs 15 residues. Germline-derived CDR1 and CDR2 are SGDLS and YYNGEE. CDR3 DNA: TGTGCCAGCAGCGCCTCCGGGACAATCACCGGGGAGCTGTTTTTT. Its translation is CASSASGTITGELFF.

The rearrangement joins TRBV11-3 to TRBJ2-3; the match to TRBD2 covers 8 bases. The CDR3 is made up of 15 amino acids. The germline V gene has CDR1 SGHNT and CDR2 YENEEA. With V trimmed by 6 bases and J by 4 bases, 9 bases remained unmatched. The CDR3 reads CASSERGSGADTQYF. For the CDR3, the DNA is TGTGCCAGCAGTGAGCGGGGGTCCGGTGCAGATACGCAGTATTTT.

The J gene is TRBJ2-7, the V gene TRBV19, with D possibly TRBD1 on 6 matching bases. The CDR3 has 13 amino acids. Trimming shortened V by 5 bases and J by 6 bases, and 14 bases separated the two germline ends. Germline loops: CDR1 LNHDA, CDR2 SQIVND (reference sequence). The CDR3 sequence: CASSLEGRGEQYF. DNA of the CDR3: TGTGCCAGTAGTCTTGAGGGCAGGGGCGAGCAGTACTTC.

The rearrangement joins TRBV28 to TRBJ2-5; a possible D gene is TRBD2 (6 bases). The CDR3 sequence is 12 residues long. V shed 8 bases and J shed 5 bases, with 12 bases lying between them. The germline gives CDR1 MDHEN, CDR2 SYDVKM. The CDR3 loop reads CASVGGRETQYF. Written as DNA, the CDR3 is TGTGCCAGCGTGGGGGGAAGGGAGACCCAGTACTTC.

This clone was found a few times. The CDR3: CASSIRLNEQFF. The DNA for the CDR3 is TGTGCCAGTAGTATTCGTCTCAATGAGCAGTTCTTC. The chain is built from TRBV19 and TRBJ2-1; D call uncertain. The germline V gene has CDR1 LNHDA and CDR2 SQIVND (reference sequence). There are 12 residues in the CDR3. Trimming cost V 3 bases and J 6 bases, with 6 bases left between them.

This chain uses TRBV28 with TRBJ1-2, with a possible D match to TRBD1 (6 bases). Trimming left V 5 bases short and J 7 bases short, with 11 bases between. The length of the CDR3 is 12 residues. CDR1 MDHEN and CDR2 SYDVKM come from the germline V gene. In nucleotides, the CDR3 is TGTGCCAGCAGTACAAACAGGGTTGGCTACACCTTC. Its protein product is CASSTNRVGYTF.

CDR3 protein: CASSFTRAYEQYF. The DNA for the CDR3 is TGTGCCAGCAGTTTCACCAGGGCCTACGAGCAGTACTTC. This chain links TRBV27 with TRBJ2-7; a weak D match, TRBD1 (5 bases). The germline CDR1 and CDR2 sequences are MNHEY and SMNVEV (reference sequence). The V gene lost 3 bases and the J gene lost 2 bases, with 8 bases spanning the gap. This CDR3 spans 13 amino acids.

The V gene is TRBV6-7, the J gene TRBJ2-3; possible D gene TRBD1, 6 bases. TRBV6-7 is identified as an open reading frame with a role that is uncertain. This CDR3 spans 15 amino acids. Deletions cut 10 bases from V and 6 bases from J, with 23 bases between. This chain's CDR3 is CATMSQGPHDDTQYF. The DNA for the CDR3 is TGTGCCACGATGTCACAGGGACCCCACGACGATACGCAGTATTTT.

The rearrangement uses TRBV5-1 and TRBJ1-2, with a weak D call TRBD1 (6 bases). Trimming cost V 3 bases and J 8 bases, with 14 bases left between them. CDR1 and CDR2 from the germline V gene are SGHRS and YFSETQ. The CDR3 length is 13 residues. CDR3 sequence reads: CASSSNRQEGYTF. DNA of the CDR3: TGCGCCAGCAGCTCGAATCGACAGGAAGGCTACACCTTC.

The gene calls are TRBV5-1 and TRBJ2-1, with 9 bases that match TRBD1. The CDR3 is 15 amino acids. The trim removed 1 base at V and 3 bases at J, leaving 2 bases unmatched. Germline assignment: CDR1 SGHRS and CDR2 YFSETQ. The CDR3 sequence: CASSLPGQGYNEQFF. DNA for the CDR3: TGCGCCAGCAGCTTGCCGGGACAGGGCTACAATGAGCAGTTCTTC.

This clone has a handful of counts. The chain joins TRBV4-1 to TRBJ1-5; TRBD1 matches at 7 bases. The CDR3 consists of 13 residues. Looked up from germline, CDR1 is MGHRA and CDR2 is YSYEKL. With V trimmed by 0 bases and J by 11 bases, 4 bases remained unmatched. For the CDR3, the DNA is TGCGCCAGCAGCCAAGACCGGGACAGTACCCAGCATTTT. It translates to CASSQDRDSTQHF.

This rearrangement joins TRBV19 to TRBJ1-6; TRBD1 aligns across 9 bases. CDR1 is LNHDA, CDR2 SQIVND, per germline (reference sequence). The V segment lost 8 bases and the J segment 7 bases; nucleotides outside the gene matches: 3. CDR3 length: 13 residues. The chain's CDR3 is CASVGTGNSPLHF. The CDR3 DNA follows: TGTGCCAGTGTCGGGACAGGGAATTCACCCCTCCACTTT. Full variable domain (rest looked up from reference TRBV19 and TRBJ1-6): DGGITQSPKYLFRKEGQNVTLSCEQNLNHDAMYWYRQDPGQGLRLIYYSQIVNDFQKGDIAEGYSVSREKKESFPLTVTSAQKNPTAFYLCASVGTGNSPLHFGNGTRLTVT.

CDR3 bases: TGCGCCAGCAGCTTGGGGACAGCCTCTGGGGCCAACGTCCTGACTTTC. Its translation: CASSLGTASGANVLTF. The chain employs TRBV5-1 and TRBJ2-6, with a possible D match to TRBD1 (6 bases). The CDR3 is made up of 16 amino acids. V was clipped by 0 bases and J by 0 bases, with 7 bases between them. From germline, CDR1 is SGHRS and CDR2 YFSETQ. The entire variable domain, with the rest obtained from reference TRBV5-1 and TRBJ2-6, is as follows: KAGVTQTPRYLIKTRGQQVTLSCSPISGHRSVSWYQQTPGQGLQFLFEYFSETQRNKGNFPGRFSGRQFSNSRSEMNVSTLELGDSALYLCASSLGTASGANVLTFGAGSRLTVL.

The chain employs TRBV6-5 and TRBJ2-3; D is unclear. Trimming left V 2 bases short and J 3 bases short, with 12 bases between. The CDR3 runs 15 residues. From germline, CDR1 is MNHEY and CDR2 SVGAGI. CDR3 loop: CASSYGSSGTDTQYF. CDR3 nucleotides: TGTGCCAGCAGTTACGGGTCATCCGGGACAGATACGCAGTATTTT.

This rearrangement joins TRBV4-3 to TRBJ1-5, with 7 bases fitting TRBD1. Germline lookup yields CDR1 LGHNA and CDR2 YSLEER. V shed 4 bases, J shed 3 bases, and the junction held 6 bases outside the gene matches. This CDR3 is 15 amino acids long. This CDR3 reads CASSLRTGDNQPQHF. In DNA, the CDR3 is TGCGCCAGCAGCCTAAGGACAGGCGACAATCAGCCCCAGCATTTT.

This sequence joins TRBV4-1 and TRBJ1-6; tentatively, D is TRBD1 (6 bases). The CDR3 loop spans 17 amino acids. Germline CDR1 is MGHRA and CDR2 is YSYEKL. V was trimmed by 1 base and J by 4 bases, leaving 14 bases between them. The CDR3 loop is CASSQADSPLYNSPLHF. CDR3 in DNA: TGCGCCAGCAGCCAAGCGGACAGCCCATTATATAATTCACCCCTCCACTTT.

V gene TRBV11-2 combines with J gene TRBJ1-5; possibly TRBD1 for D (6 bases). V lost 1 base to trimming and J lost 4 bases, with 17 bases between them. The CDR3 is 17 residues long. Per germline, CDR1 SGHAT and CDR2 FQNNGV. The CDR3 bases are TGTGCCAGCAGCTTAGGTCGGGGCAGGGGATCAAATCAGCCCCAGCATTTT. It translates to CASSLGRGRGSNQPQHF.